Below are 5 T cell receptor beta chains sequenced from a single sample in a study of T cells after yellow fever vaccination. One entry per CDR3 protein results from TCRdb running MiXCR on the 5' RACE reads. The sample includes more than 90,000 distinct CDR3 sequences, around 6.7% of them seen just once. The specimen was CD4+ T cells sorted from PBMCs, collected around 45 days after the first yellow fever vaccination. The receptors shown here come from a man aged 18-30 years who received the YFV17D yellow fever vaccine.

The sample holds a few counts of this clonotype. The gene calls are TRBV6-5 and TRBJ1-5, with a tentative D call TRBD1 (5 bases). Trimming left V 0 bases short and J 9 bases short, with 12 bases between. Germline-derived CDR1 and CDR2 are MNHEY and SVGAGI. The CDR3 length is 14 residues. The CDR3 nucleotides are TGTGCCAGCAGTTACTCGACTGGGGGTACGCCCCAGCATTTT. Translating gives CASSYSTGGTPQHF.

This clonotype was recorded many times. The gene calls are TRBV20-1 and TRBJ2-7; 7 bases are a match to TRBD1. Germline V CDR1 and CDR2: DFQATT, SNEGSKA (reference sequence). V lost 6 bases, J lost 3 bases, and 11 bases stayed unmatched. This CDR3 comprises 14 residues. CDR3 coding DNA: TGCAGTGCGGATCGCCAGGGGGAAATCTACGAGCAGTACTTC. Encoded protein: CSADRQGEIYEQYF.

Many counts were recorded for this clonotype. The chain combines TRBV4-3 with TRBJ1-5, with no clear D. The V and J ends lost 3 bases and 4 bases respectively, with 7 bases between them. The CDR3 runs 13 residues. In germline, CDR1 is LGHNA, CDR2 YSLEER. Here the CDR3 reads CASSHGENQPQHF. The CDR3 nucleotides are TGCGCCAGCAGCCACGGAGAGAATCAGCCCCAGCATTTT.

This clonotype was seen repeatedly, ten times or more. The V gene is TRBV7-2, the J gene TRBJ2-5; a weak D match, TRBD2 (6 bases). With 2 bases removed from V and 6 bases from J, the gap between germline ends came to 19 bases. In germline, CDR1 is SGHTA, CDR2 FQGNSA. This CDR3 contains 16 residues. CDR3 in amino acids: CASSLSRRGRDQTQYF. The CDR3 DNA is TGTGCCAGCAGCTTAAGCCGGAGGGGCAGGGATCAGACCCAGTACTTC.

This clonotype was counted ten times or more. The chain is built from TRBV27 and TRBJ1-1; a possible D gene is TRBD1 (6 bases). V dropped 2 bases and J dropped 1 base, with 11 bases sitting between them. The CDR3 length is 15 residues. Germline CDR1 MNHEY, CDR2 SMNVEV (reference sequence). Here the CDR3 reads CASSLMGAANTEAFF. The CDR3 DNA is TGTGCCAGCAGTTTAATGGGGGCCGCGAACACTGAAGCTTTCTTT.